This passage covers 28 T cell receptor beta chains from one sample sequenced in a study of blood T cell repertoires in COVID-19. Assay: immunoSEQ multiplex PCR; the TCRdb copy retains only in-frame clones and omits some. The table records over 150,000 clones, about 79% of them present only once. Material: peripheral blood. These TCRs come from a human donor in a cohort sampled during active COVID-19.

The CDR3 nucleotides read TGTGCCAGCAGTTTCGGTGGGGCAGGTCAAGAGACCCAGTACTTC. This gives the protein CASSFGGAGQETQYF. This chain uses TRBV28 with TRBJ2-5; perhaps TRBD1 as D (5 bases). Trimming pared 3 bases from V and 2 bases from J, leaving 13 bases between. The germline V gene has CDR1 MDHEN and CDR2 SYDVKM. The length of the CDR3 is 15 residues.

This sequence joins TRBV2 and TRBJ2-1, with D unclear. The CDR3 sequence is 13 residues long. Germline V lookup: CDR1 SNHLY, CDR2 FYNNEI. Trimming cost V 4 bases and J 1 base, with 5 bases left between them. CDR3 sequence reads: CASSGESYNEQFF. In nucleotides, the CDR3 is TGTGCCAGCAGTGGAGAGTCCTACAATGAGCAGTTCTTC.

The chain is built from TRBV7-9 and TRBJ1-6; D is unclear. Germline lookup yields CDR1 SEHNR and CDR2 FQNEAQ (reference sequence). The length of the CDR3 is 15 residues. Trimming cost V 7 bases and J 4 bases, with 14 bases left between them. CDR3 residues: CASTHPPDYNSPLHF. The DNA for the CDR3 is TGTGCCAGCACCCACCCCCCAGATTATAATTCACCCCTCCACTTT.

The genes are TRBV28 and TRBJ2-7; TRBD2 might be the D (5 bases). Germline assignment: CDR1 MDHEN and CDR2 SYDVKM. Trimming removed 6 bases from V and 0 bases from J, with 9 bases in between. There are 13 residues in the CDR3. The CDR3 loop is CASRFSVSYEQYF. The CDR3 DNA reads TGTGCCAGCAGGTTTAGCGTCTCCTACGAGCAGTACTTC.

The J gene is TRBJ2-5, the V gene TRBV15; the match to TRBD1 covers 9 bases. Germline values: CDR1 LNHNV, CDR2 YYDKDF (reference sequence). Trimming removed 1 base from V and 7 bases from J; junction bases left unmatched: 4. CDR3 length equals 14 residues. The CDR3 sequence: CATSRVRQGGTQYF. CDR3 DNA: TGTGCCACCAGCAGAGTAAGACAGGGGGGGACCCAGTACTTC. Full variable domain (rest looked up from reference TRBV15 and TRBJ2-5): DAMVIQNPRYQVTQFGKPVTLSCSQTLNHNVMYWYQQKSSQAPKLLFHYYDKDFNNEADTPDNFQSRRPNTSFCFLDIRSPGLGDTAMYLCATSRVRQGGTQYFGPGTRLLVL.

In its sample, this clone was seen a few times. The DNA for the CDR3 is TGTGCCAGCAGTTTAAGACAGGGGGCGCGTGAGCAGTACTTC. This codes for CASSLRQGAREQYF. The V call is TRBV28, the J call TRBJ2-7; 10 bases fit TRBD1. CDR1 is MDHEN, CDR2 SYDVKM, per germline. The CDR3 is 14 amino acids. V shed 2 bases and J 7 bases; nucleotides not matched to a gene: 5.

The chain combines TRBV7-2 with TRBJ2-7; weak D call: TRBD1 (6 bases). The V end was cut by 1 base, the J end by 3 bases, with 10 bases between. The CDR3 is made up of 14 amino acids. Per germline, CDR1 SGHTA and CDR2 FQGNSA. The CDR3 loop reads CASSLDRALYEQYF. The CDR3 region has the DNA TGTGCCAGCAGCTTAGACAGGGCCCTCTACGAGCAGTACTTC. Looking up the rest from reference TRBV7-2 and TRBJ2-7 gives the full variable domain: GAGVSQSPSNKVTEKGKDVELRCDPISGHTALYWYRQSLGQGLEFLIYFQGNSAPDKSGLPSDRFSAERTGGSVSTLTIQRTQQEDSAVYLCASSLDRALYEQYFGPGTRLTVT.

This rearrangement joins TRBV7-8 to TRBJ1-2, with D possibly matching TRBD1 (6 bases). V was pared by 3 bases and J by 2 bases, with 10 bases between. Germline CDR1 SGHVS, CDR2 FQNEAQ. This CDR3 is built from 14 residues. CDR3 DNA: TGTGCCAGCAGCTTGTGGACAGACAACTATGGCTACACCTTC. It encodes CASSLWTDNYGYTF.

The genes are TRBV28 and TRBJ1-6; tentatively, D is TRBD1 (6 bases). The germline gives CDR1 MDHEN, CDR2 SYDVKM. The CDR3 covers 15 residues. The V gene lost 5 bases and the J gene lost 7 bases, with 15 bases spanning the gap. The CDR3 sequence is CASSTRTVENSPLHF. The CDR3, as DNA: TGTGCCAGCAGTACGCGGACAGTAGAGAATTCACCCCTCCACTTT.

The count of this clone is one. CDR3: CASSSRGRKREGYNEQFF. CDR3 in DNA: TGTGCCAGCAGCTCTCGGGGTAGAAAGCGGGAAGGGTACAATGAGCAGTTCTTC. This chain uses TRBV11-3 with TRBJ2-1; TRBD2 aligns across 7 bases. The CDR3 is 18 residues long. The V gene's germline CDR1 is SGHNT and CDR2 YENEEA. The trim removed 4 bases at V and 4 bases at J, leaving 16 bases unmatched.

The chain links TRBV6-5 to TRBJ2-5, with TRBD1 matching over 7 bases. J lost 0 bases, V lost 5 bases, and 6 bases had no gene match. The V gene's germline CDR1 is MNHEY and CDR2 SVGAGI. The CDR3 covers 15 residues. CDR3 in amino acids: CASSQMGQYQETQYF. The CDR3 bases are TGTGCCAGCAGTCAAATGGGACAGTACCAAGAGACCCAGTACTTC.

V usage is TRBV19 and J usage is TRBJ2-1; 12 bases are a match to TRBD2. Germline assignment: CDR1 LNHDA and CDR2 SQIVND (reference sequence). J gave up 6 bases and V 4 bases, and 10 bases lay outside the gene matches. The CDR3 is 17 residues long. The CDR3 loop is CASSTPYLAGGINEQFF. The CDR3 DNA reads TGTGCCAGTAGTACCCCATACCTAGCGGGAGGGATCAATGAGCAGTTCTTC. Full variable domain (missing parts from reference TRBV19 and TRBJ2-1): DGGITQSPKYLFRKEGQNVTLSCEQNLNHDAMYWYRQDPGQGLRLIYYSQIVNDFQKGDIAEGYSVSREKKESFPLTVTSAQKNPTAFYLCASSTPYLAGGINEQFFGPGTRLTVL.

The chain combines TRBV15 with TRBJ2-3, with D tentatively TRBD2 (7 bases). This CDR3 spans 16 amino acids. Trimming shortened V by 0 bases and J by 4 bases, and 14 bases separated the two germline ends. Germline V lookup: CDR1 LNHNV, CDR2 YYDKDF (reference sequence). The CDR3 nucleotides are TGTGCCACCAGCAGAGATCCCCCCGGGGGGCCAGATACGCAGTATTTT. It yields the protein CATSRDPPGGPDTQYF.

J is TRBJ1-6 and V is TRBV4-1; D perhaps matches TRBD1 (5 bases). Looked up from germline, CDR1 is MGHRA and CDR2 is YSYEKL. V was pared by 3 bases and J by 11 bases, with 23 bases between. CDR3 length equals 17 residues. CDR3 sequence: CASSQLGLGRVLPPLHF. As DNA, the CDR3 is TGCGCCAGCAGCCAGTTGGGGCTTGGCAGGGTTCTCCCACCCCTCCACTTT.

The CDR3, as DNA: TGTGCCAGCAGTTCCCGGGGGACAGGGGGAGGAAATGAGCAGTTCTTC. Translation: CASSSRGTGGGNEQFF. The rearrangement uses TRBV6-5 and TRBJ2-1; 11 nucleotides align to TRBD1. CDR1 is MNHEY and CDR2 is SVGAGI in the germline V gene. This CDR3 has 16 amino acids. Germline trimming cut 4 bases from V and 7 bases from J; bases unmatched to any gene: 9.

The DNA for the CDR3 is TGTGCCACCAGCAGAGATCCCAGGCCTTATAGCAATCAGCCCCAGCATTTT. Its translation: CATSRDPRPYSNQPQHF. V is TRBV15 and J is TRBJ1-5; no clear D gene. V lost 0 bases and J lost 0, with 12 bases in between. This CDR3 has 17 amino acids. Per germline, CDR1 LNHNV and CDR2 YYDKDF (reference sequence).

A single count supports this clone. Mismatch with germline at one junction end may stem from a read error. The CDR3, as DNA: TGTGCTAGCAGCTTAGCGGACAGGGAAGCATCGGAGCAGTACTTC. Translating gives CASSLADREASEQYF. This chain connects TRBV7-7 to TRBJ2-7, with TRBD1 identical over 8 bases. This CDR3 is 15 amino acids long. Germline-derived CDR1 and CDR2 are SSHAT and FNYEAQ (reference sequence).

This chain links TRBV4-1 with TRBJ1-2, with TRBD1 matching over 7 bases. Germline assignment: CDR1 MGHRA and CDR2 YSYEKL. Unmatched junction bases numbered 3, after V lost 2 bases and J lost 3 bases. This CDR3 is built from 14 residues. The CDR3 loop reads CASSQRQGDYGYTF. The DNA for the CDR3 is TGCGCCAGCAGCCAACGACAGGGAGACTATGGCTACACCTTC.

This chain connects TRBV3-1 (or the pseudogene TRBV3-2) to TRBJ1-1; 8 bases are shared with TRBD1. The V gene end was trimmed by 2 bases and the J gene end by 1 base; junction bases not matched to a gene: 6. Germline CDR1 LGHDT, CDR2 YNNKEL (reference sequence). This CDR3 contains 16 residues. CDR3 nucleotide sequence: TGTGCCAGCAGCCAACATCTAGGACAGGGGAACACTGAAGCTTTCTTT. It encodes CASSQHLGQGNTEAFF.

The CDR3 reads CASSGLAGGPDTQYF. For the CDR3, the DNA is TGTGCCAGCAGCGGACTAGCGGGAGGGCCTGATACGCAGTATTTT. The chain uses TRBV9 and TRBJ2-3, with 14 positions matching TRBD2. This CDR3 has 15 amino acids. The germline V gene encodes CDR1 SGDLS and CDR2 YYNGEE. J gave up 6 bases and V 3 bases, and 3 bases lay outside the gene matches.

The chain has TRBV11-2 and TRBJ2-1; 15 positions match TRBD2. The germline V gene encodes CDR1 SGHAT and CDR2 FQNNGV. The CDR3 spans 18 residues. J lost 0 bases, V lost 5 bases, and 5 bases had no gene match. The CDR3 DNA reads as TGTGCCAGCAGCCTTGGACTAGCGGGAGGGGGCTCCTACAATGAGCAGTTCTTC. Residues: CASSLGLAGGGSYNEQFF.

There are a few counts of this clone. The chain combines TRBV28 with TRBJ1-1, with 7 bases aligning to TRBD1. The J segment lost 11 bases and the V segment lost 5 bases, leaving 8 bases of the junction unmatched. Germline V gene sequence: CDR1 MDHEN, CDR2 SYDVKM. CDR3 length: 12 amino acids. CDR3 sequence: CASSAPGQRAFF. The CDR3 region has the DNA TGTGCCAGCAGTGCGCCGGGACAGAGGGCTTTCTTT. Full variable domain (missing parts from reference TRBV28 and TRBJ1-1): DVKVTQSSRYLVKRTGEKVFLECVQDMDHENMFWYRQDPGLGLRLIYFSYDVKMKEKGDIPEGYSVSREKKERFSLILESASTNQTSMYLCASSAPGQRAFFGQGTRLTVV.

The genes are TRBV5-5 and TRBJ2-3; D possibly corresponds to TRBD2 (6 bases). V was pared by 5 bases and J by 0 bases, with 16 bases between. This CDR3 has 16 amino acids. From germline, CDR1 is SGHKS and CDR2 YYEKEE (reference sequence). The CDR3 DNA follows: TGTGCCAGCAGATCGAATAGCGGACTGAGCACAGATACGCAGTATTTT. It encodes CASRSNSGLSTDTQYF.

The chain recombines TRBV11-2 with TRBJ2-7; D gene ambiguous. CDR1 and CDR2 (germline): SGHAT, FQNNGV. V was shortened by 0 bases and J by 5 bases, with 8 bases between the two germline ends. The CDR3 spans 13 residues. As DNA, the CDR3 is TGTGCCAGCAGCTTAGATGGGCCCAACGAGCAGTACTTC. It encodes CASSLDGPNEQYF.

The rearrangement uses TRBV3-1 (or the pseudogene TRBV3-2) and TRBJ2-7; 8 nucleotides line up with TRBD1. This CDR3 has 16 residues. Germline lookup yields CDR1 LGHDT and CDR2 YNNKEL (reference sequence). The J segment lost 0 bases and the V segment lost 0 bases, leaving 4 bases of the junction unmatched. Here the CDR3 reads CASSQDTGTGSYEQYF. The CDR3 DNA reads TGTGCCAGCAGCCAAGATACCGGGACAGGCTCCTACGAGCAGTACTTC.

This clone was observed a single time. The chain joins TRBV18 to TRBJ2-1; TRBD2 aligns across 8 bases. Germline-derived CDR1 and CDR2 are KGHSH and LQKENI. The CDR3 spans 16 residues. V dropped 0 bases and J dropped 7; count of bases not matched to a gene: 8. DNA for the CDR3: TGTGCCAGCTCACCACCGAAAATGATAGCGGGAAATGAGCAGTTCTTC. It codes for CASSPPKMIAGNEQFF. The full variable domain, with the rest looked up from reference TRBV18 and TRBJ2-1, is NAGVMQNPRHLVRRRGQEARLRCSPMKGHSHVYWYRQLPEEGLKFMVYLQKENIIDESGMPKERFSAEFPKEGPSILRIQQVVRGDSAAYFCASSPPKMIAGNEQFFGPGTRLTVL.

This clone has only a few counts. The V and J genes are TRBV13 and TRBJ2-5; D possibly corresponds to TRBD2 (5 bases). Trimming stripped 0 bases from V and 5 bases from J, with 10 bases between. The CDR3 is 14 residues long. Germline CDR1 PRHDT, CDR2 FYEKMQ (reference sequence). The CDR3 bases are TGTGCCAGCAGCTTAGGGCAGCGGTTGGAGACCCAGTACTTC. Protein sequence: CASSLGQRLETQYF. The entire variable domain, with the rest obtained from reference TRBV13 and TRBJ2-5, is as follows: AAGVIQSPRHLIKEKRETATLKCYPIPRHDTVYWYQQGPGQDPQFLISFYEKMQSDKGSIPDRFSAQQFSDYHSELNMSSLELGDSALYFCASSLGQRLETQYFGPGTRLLVL.

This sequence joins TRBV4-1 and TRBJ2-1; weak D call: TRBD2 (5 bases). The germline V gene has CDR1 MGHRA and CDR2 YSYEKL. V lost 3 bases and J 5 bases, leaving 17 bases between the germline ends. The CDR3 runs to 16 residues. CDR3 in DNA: TGCGCCAGCAGCCAGATAGGACTTCCGATGGACAATGAGCAGTTCTTC. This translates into CASSQIGLPMDNEQFF.